A selection of T cell receptor beta chains follows, all from one sample in a study of cytomegalovirus exposure and HLA in healthy donors. Here immunoSEQ multiplex PCR was the method, and the copy in TCRdb shows in-frame clones only, minus some. This sample carries nearly 110,000 clones, 77% of them seen once, and the ten largest clones take around 4%. Sequences were obtained from PBMCs. Receptor source: a male donor in good health and CMV-seronegative. Each CDR3 is given with its conserved first and last residue. D genes are given only for firm matches. Size tells how often a clone was seen (once, few, many) or the class of an expanded clone, and some rows leave it out.

TGTGCCAGCAGCTTAGACGTCGTCAATGAGCAGTTCTTC	CASSLDVVNEQFF	-	TRBV11-2	TRBJ2-1	-
TGCGCCAGCAGCTTGTCGACAGGGGGCGGCGCGGAGGGCTACACCTTC	CASSLSTGGGAEGYTF	-	TRBV5-1	TRBJ1-2	TRBD1
TGTGCCAGCAGCTTGGATAAAGGGGGACTAGAGGCCACCGGGGAGCTGTTTTTT	CASSLDKGGLEATGELFF	-	TRBV5-6	TRBJ2-2	TRBD2
TGCGCCAGCGGCGGACTAGCAATCGGGTACGAGCAGTACTTC	CASGGLAIGYEQYF	-	TRBV10-1	TRBJ2-7	TRBD2
TGTGCCAGCAGTGAAAGGCTAGCGGGAGGACCAGATACGCAGTATTTT	CASSERLAGGPDTQYF	few	TRBV6-1	TRBJ2-3	TRBD2
TGTGCCACCAGCAGACAGATGAACACTGAAGCTTTCTTT	CATSRQMNTEAFF	-	TRBV15	TRBJ1-1	-
TGTGCCAGCAGCTTCTCGGGGAATGAAAAACTGTTTTTT	CASSFSGNEKLFF	once	TRBV7-2	TRBJ1-4	-
TGTGCCAGCAGCGACGGGACAGCCCAAAAATCGACCCAGTTCTTC	CASSDGTAQKSTQFF	-	TRBV9	TRBJ2-1	TRBD1
TGTGCCAGCAGTCCCGGGACACAAAACACTGAAGCTTTCTTT	CASSPGTQNTEAFF	-	TRBV27	TRBJ1-1	-
TGTGCCAGCAGTGTCGATAGCGGGAGGAACACTGAAGCTTTCTTT	CASSVDSGRNTEAFF	-	TRBV6-1	TRBJ1-1	-
TGTGCCTGGAGGTGGGGACAGGGTGCTGACGGCTACACCTTC	CAWRWGQGADGYTF	few	TRBV30	TRBJ1-2	TRBD1
TGTGCCATCAGTGGAGGTTACAATGAGCAGTTCTTC	CAISGGYNEQFF	few	TRBV10-3	TRBJ2-1	-
TGTGCCAGTAGTGATCTAGCGCGAGTCCATGAGCAGTTCTTC	CASSDLARVHEQFF	-	TRBV19	TRBJ2-1	-
TGTGCCAGCAGCAAGGGGGGGGCAGGTTATGCCTCTGGGGCCAACGTCCTGACTTTC	CASSKGGAGYASGANVLTF	-	TRBV28	TRBJ2-6	-
TGTGCCAGCAGTGCCTTAGAGACCCAGTACTTC	CASSALETQYF	few	TRBV6-1	TRBJ2-5	-
TGTGCCAGCAGCCCTCGGACTAGCGGAAGTCGAGAGACCCAGTACTTC	CASSPRTSGSRETQYF	-	TRBV5-4	TRBJ2-5	TRBD2
TGTGCCAGCAGTGAAGGAGGGACAGGGAGACGAAACACCATATATTTT	CASSEGGTGRRNTIYF	-	TRBV2	TRBJ1-3	TRBD1
TGTGCCTGGAGTGGCGCCGGGTTCGAGCAGTACTTC	CAWSGAGFEQYF	-	TRBV30	TRBJ2-7	-
TGTGCCAGCAGCTTACCCGGGTTCACCGAGCAGTACTTC	CASSLPGFTEQYF	-	TRBV5-5	TRBJ2-7	-
TGTGCCAGCTCACTCGGGGAAGACAGGGGATACAATCAGCCCCAGCATTTT	CASSLGEDRGYNQPQHF	-	TRBV18	TRBJ1-5	TRBD1
TGTGCCAGCAGCTCCCAGGCTCACCTGACTAGCGGGAGACAAGAGACCCAGTACTTC	CASSSQAHLTSGRQETQYF	-	TRBV7-9	TRBJ2-5	TRBD2
TGTGCCAGTAGTATAGAACCCCCGGTAGCGTTAAACACCGGGGAGCTGTTTTTT	CASSIEPPVALNTGELFF	-	TRBV19	TRBJ2-2	-
TGTGCCAGCAGTTTATCGGTCCAGGCCAATACCCAGTACTTC	CASSLSVQANTQYF	-	TRBV27	TRBJ2-7	-
TGTGCCAGTAGTAGAACGGGAGTGGGGGACACTGAAGCTTTCTTT	CASSRTGVGDTEAFF	-	TRBV19	TRBJ1-1	-
TGTGCCAGCAGCTTAGGAGGGTCCGGGACTAGCTTCCAAGAGACCCAGTACTTC	CASSLGGSGTSFQETQYF	-	TRBV7-9	TRBJ2-5	TRBD2
TGCAGCGTCCTCCACCAACAGGACGGCGAGCAGTACTTC	CSVLHQQDGEQYF	-	TRBV29-1	TRBJ2-7	-
TGTGCCAGCAGTTTACGGCTAGCGACAGTCCCAGATACGCAGTATTTT	CASSLRLATVPDTQYF	-	TRBV27	TRBJ2-3	-
TGTGCCAGCAGCTTATCCGGGAGGGCCCCCCACGAGCAGTACTTC	CASSLSGRAPHEQYF	-	TRBV7-6	TRBJ2-7	TRBD2
TGCAGCGTCGGGGGGACTAACTCCTACGAGCAGTACTTC	CSVGGTNSYEQYF	-	TRBV29-1	TRBJ2-7	TRBD2
TGTGCCACCAGCAGAGAGCGGGAGGGCAATGAGCAGTTCTTC	CATSREREGNEQFF	-	TRBV15	TRBJ2-1	TRBD2
TGTGCCAGCAGTGAACCCGGCCAGGGTGGCTACGAGCAGTACTTC	CASSEPGQGGYEQYF	-	TRBV6-1	TRBJ2-7	-
TGTGCCAGCACACGTCAGGGGAGCTCCTACAATGAGCAGTTCTTC	CASTRQGSSYNEQFF	-	TRBV2	TRBJ2-1	-
TGTGCCAGTAGTGCTCCTAGGGACAGGGGGCGCCGAGAGACCCAGTACTTC	CASSAPRDRGRRETQYF	-	TRBV19	TRBJ2-5	TRBD1
TGTGCCGTCAGTGAGTCGACGACAGGGGATCAGCCCCAGCATTTT	CAVSESTTGDQPQHF	-	TRBV10-3	TRBJ1-5	TRBD1
TGTGCCAGCAGACCCCTAGCCTCTAGCTCCTACAATGAGCAGTTCTTC	CASRPLASSSYNEQFF	-	TRBV14	TRBJ2-1	-
TGCGCCAGCAGCCAAGATGGAGGGACGGTCTACAATGAGCAGTTCTTC	CASSQDGGTVYNEQFF	-	TRBV4-1	TRBJ2-1	-
TGTGCCAGCAGCGGGGGACAGGGGAGACACGAGCAGTACTTC	CASSGGQGRHEQYF	-	TRBV7-2	TRBJ2-7	TRBD1
TGTGCCAGCAGTCCTGGGACAGGGGCTCAGACGGATACGCAGTATTTT	CASSPGTGAQTDTQYF	-	TRBV28	TRBJ2-3	TRBD1
TGTGCCAGCAGTCAGGGGTACCAAGAGACCCAGTACTTC	CASSQGYQETQYF	-	TRBV6-1	TRBJ2-5	-
TGTGCCAGCAGCCCATCTAGCGGGAGGACAGAGACCCAGTACTTC	CASSPSSGRTETQYF	-	TRBV2	TRBJ2-5	TRBD2
TGCGCCAGCAGTCAACGACCAGGGTCTGGAAACACCATATATTTT	CASSQRPGSGNTIYF	few	TRBV23-1	TRBJ1-3	-
TGCGCCAGCAGCCAAGATTTTCGTCGGCAGGGTTTTGAAAAACTGTTTTTT	CASSQDFRRQGFEKLFF	-	TRBV4-1	TRBJ1-4	-
TGCGCCAGCACCCTTTTCAGGGGTAGCTACAATGAGCAGTTCTTC	CASTLFRGSYNEQFF	-	TRBV5-1	TRBJ2-1	-
TGTGCCAGCAGCGTAGCTAGTCTAGCTTGGAATGAGCAGTTCTTC	CASSVASLAWNEQFF	-	TRBV9	TRBJ2-1	-
TGTGCCAGCAGTGGTCCGGGACAGGGCTCCTACGAGCAGTACTTC	CASSGPGQGSYEQYF	-	TRBV6-5	TRBJ2-7	TRBD1
TGTGCCAGTAGTATCGGGAGCAGTAGTTACACTGAAGCTTTCTTT	CASSIGSSSYTEAFF	-	TRBV19	TRBJ1-1	-
TGTGCCAGCAGTTTTACAGGGGCTAGCACAGATACGCAGTATTTT	CASSFTGASTDTQYF	-	TRBV6-5	TRBJ2-3	TRBD1
TGTGCCAGCAACTTTAGGCTAGCGGGGGGCACAGATACGCAGTATTTT	CASNFRLAGGTDTQYF	-	TRBV5-4	TRBJ2-3	TRBD2
TGTGCCAGCACCTCTTCAGAGAACACTGAAGCTTTCTTT	CASTSSENTEAFF	-	TRBV6-4	TRBJ1-1	-
TGTGCCAGCAGACGACTAGCGGGAGTTGAGCAGTACTTC	CASRRLAGVEQYF	few	TRBV7-2	TRBJ2-7	TRBD2
TGCGCCAGCAGCTATGGACTAGCGGTCACAGATACGCAGTATTTT	CASSYGLAVTDTQYF	few	TRBV5-1	TRBJ2-3	TRBD2
TGTGCCAGTAGTATTGTCAGCGGGAGGGCCTACAATGAGCAGTTCTTC	CASSIVSGRAYNEQFF	-	TRBV19	TRBJ2-1	TRBD2